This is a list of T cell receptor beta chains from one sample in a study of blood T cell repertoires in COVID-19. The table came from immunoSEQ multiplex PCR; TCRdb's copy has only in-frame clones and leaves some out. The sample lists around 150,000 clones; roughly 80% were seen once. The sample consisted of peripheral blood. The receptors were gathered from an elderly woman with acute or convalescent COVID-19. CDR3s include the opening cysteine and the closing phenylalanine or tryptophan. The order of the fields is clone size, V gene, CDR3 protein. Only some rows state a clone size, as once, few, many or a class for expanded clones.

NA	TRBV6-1	CASSGRQEANTGELFF
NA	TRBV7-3	CASSLSQGDNTIYF
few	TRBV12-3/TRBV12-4	CASSLEGRRGYTF
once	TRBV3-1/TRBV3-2	CASRQSGQLGTDTQYF
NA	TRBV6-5	CASSNGGFDQPQHF
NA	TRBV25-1	CASSAYTGELFF
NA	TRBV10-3	CAISELADTDTQYF
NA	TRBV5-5	CASSSPWVAGANTGELFF
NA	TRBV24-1	CATSARAGELFF
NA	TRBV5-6	CASSSGHVGNNEQFF
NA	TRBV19	CASSYRANTEAFF
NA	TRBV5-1	CASSSTVAGGPIDEQYF
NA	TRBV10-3	CAISRDRENTIYF
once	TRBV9	CASSVGSVGVNYGYTF
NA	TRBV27	CASSLQGTGAFYGYTF
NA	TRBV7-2	CASSLDTGGQSAFF
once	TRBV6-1	CASSEVTRAQYF